The 22 T cell receptor beta chains below were found in one sample sequenced in a study of identical twins. One entry per CDR3 protein, called by TCRdb with MiXCR from the 5' RACE reads. This sample has 600,000 to 850,000 distinct CDR3 sequences, with 15% to 20% found just once. This sample also belongs to another study, concerning T cells expressing NK-cell markers.

Sample: PBMCs. These receptors came from a woman aged 18-29 years in good health.

The V gene is TRBV12-3 or TRBV12-4, the J gene TRBJ1-5; 10 positions agree with TRBD1. This CDR3 contains 16 residues. V shed 5 bases and J 7 bases; nucleotides not matched to a gene: 11. Here the CDR3 reads CASSPGDRGPIQPQHF. The CDR3 coding sequence is TGTGCCAGCAGTCCCGGGGACAGGGGACCGATACAGCCCCAGCATTTT.

The J gene is TRBJ1-4, the V gene TRBV29-1, with 11 nucleotides matching TRBD1. The ends lost 8 bases at V and 5 bases at J; junction bases unmatched: 7. There are 14 residues in the CDR3. Germline V gives CDR1 SQVTM, CDR2 ANQGSEA. The CDR3 sequence: CSTSGTGGNEKLFF. The CDR3 coding sequence is TGCAGCACATCCGGGACAGGGGGGAATGAAAAACTGTTTTTT.

V gene TRBV4-1 combines with J gene TRBJ1-4; D might be TRBD1 (6 bases). Germline loops: CDR1 MGHRA, CDR2 YSYEKL. The CDR3 totals 16 residues. The ends were cut back, 0 bases at V and 6 bases at J, with 14 bases in the middle. CDR3 loop: CASSQEYYRADEKLFF. The CDR3 DNA follows: TGCGCCAGCAGCCAAGAGTACTACAGGGCGGATGAAAAACTGTTTTTT.

In this sample, this clonotype turned up a few times. This chain connects TRBV6-1 to TRBJ2-2, with D tentatively TRBD1 (6 bases). Germline CDR1 reads MNHNS; CDR2 reads SASEGT. Trimming removed 6 bases at V and 6 bases at J, with 11 bases between. The CDR3 totals 13 residues. The CDR3 here is CASSQQGPGELFF. The CDR3 nucleotides are TGTGCCAGCAGCCAACAGGGACCCGGGGAGCTGTTTTTT.

This clonotype occurred a few times. The chain is built from TRBV6-4 and TRBJ2-2; D is possibly TRBD2 (5 bases). V was clipped by 2 bases and J by 4 bases, with 5 bases between them. Per the germline V gene, CDR1 is MRHNA and CDR2 is SNTAGT. This CDR3 is built from 13 residues. DNA of the CDR3: TGTGCCAGCAGTGACACTAGCACCGGGGAGCTGTTTTTT. Protein sequence: CASSDTSTGELFF.

This chain connects TRBV3-1 to TRBJ1-2; D might be TRBD1 (5 bases). Trimming took off 1 base at V and 5 bases at J, with 14 bases between the two ends. CDR1 and CDR2 from the germline V gene are LGHDT and YNNKEL (reference sequence). The CDR3 runs 15 residues. CDR3 amino acids: CASSQVTIGAYGYTF. The CDR3 DNA sequence: TGTGCCAGCAGCCAAGTCACGATAGGGGCGTATGGCTACACCTTC.

This chain uses TRBV7-3 with TRBJ2-1; the match to TRBD2 covers 8 bases. CDR1 is SGHTA and CDR2 is FQGTGA in the germline V gene. V shed 5 bases, J shed 9 bases, and the junction held 12 bases outside the gene matches. The CDR3 has 15 amino acids. The CDR3 DNA is TGTGCCAGCAGCCCCGGTGGAGCGGGGGTGGGTGAGCAGTTCTTC. Translated: CASSPGGAGVGEQFF.

This clonotype has a handful of counts. This chain connects TRBV7-2 to TRBJ2-3; D remains ambiguous. Trimming removed 1 base from V and 6 bases from J, with 17 bases in between. CDR1 and CDR2 (germline): SGHTA, FQGNSA. CDR3 length: 16 amino acids. The CDR3 loop reads CASSLEEAVVPDTQYF. DNA of the CDR3: TGTGCCAGCAGCTTAGAAGAGGCGGTAGTCCCGGATACGCAGTATTTT.

The chain has TRBV20-1 and TRBJ2-1; 9 bases fit TRBD1. The J segment lost 8 bases and the V segment lost 6 bases, leaving 14 bases of the junction unmatched. The CDR3 contains 15 residues. Germline CDR1 is DFQATT and CDR2 is SNEGSKA (reference sequence). CDR3 in DNA: TGCAGTGCCGCCGCCGCGGGACAGGGACCCGATGAGCAGTTCTTC. Its protein is CSAAAAGQGPDEQFF.

This rearrangement joins TRBV12-3 or TRBV12-4 to TRBJ1-1; no firm D call. This CDR3 is built from 12 residues. Trimming removed 5 bases at V and 7 bases at J, with 11 bases between. The CDR3 protein is CASSPSFLEAFF. The CDR3 DNA reads as TGTGCCAGCAGTCCCTCCTTCCTTGAAGCTTTCTTT.

Only a few counts were recorded for this clonotype. This chain uses TRBV7-6 with TRBJ2-7; possible D gene TRBD1, 6 bases. The CDR3 extends over 16 amino acids. CDR1 is SGHVS and CDR2 is FNYEAQ in the germline V gene. V lost 1 base and J 3 bases, leaving 16 bases between the germline ends. The chain's CDR3 is CASSLDSGQHGYEQYF. CDR3 nucleotides: TGTGCCAGCAGCTTAGATTCGGGACAACACGGCTACGAGCAGTACTTC.

The chain recombines TRBV27 with TRBJ2-3; D is perhaps TRBD2 (5 bases). The CDR3 runs to 12 residues. Germline CDR1 and CDR2: MNHEY and SMNVEV (reference sequence). The V and J ends lost 5 bases and 8 bases respectively, with 11 bases between them. This chain's CDR3 is CASSPGLGTQYF. The CDR3, as DNA: TGTGCCAGCAGTCCCGGACTGGGTACGCAGTATTTT.

This chain links TRBV6-1 with TRBJ2-3; perhaps TRBD2 as D (7 bases). The CDR3 runs 14 residues. Germline values: CDR1 MNHNS, CDR2 SASEGT. V gave up 11 bases and J gave up 3 bases, with 18 bases separating them. CDR3 DNA: TGTGCCGGGGCGGGGGCCGCGGATACAGATACGCAGTATTTT. The encoded protein is CAGAGAADTDTQYF.

This chain joins TRBV7-8 and TRBJ1-1, with a tentative D call TRBD1 (6 bases). This CDR3 contains 15 residues. Germline V gives CDR1 SGHVS, CDR2 FQNEAQ. V dropped 0 bases and J dropped 5 bases, with 13 bases sitting between them. CDR3 sequence: CASSLAMGAGTEAFF. CDR3 DNA sequence: TGTGCCAGCAGCTTAGCGATGGGGGCAGGAACTGAAGCTTTCTTT.

The V and J genes are TRBV4-3 and TRBJ2-1, with 9 bases matching TRBD2. CDR3 length equals 17 residues. From germline, CDR1 is LGHNA and CDR2 YSLEER. J gave up 4 bases and V 0 bases, and 7 bases lay outside the gene matches. For the CDR3, the DNA is TGCGCCAGCAGCCAAGAGACTAGCGGAATACCATACAATGAGCAGTTCTTC. Amino acids: CASSQETSGIPYNEQFF.

This clonotype was picked up a small number of times. The genes are TRBV4-2 and TRBJ1-2; 7 positions match TRBD1. The CDR3 loop spans 18 amino acids. With 5 bases clipped from V and 5 bases from J, the junction kept 20 bases outside the gene matches. Germline CDR1 is LGHNA and CDR2 is YNFKEQ. CDR3 region: CASSDVRGRVKQGYGYTF. As DNA, the CDR3 is TGTGCCAGCAGCGACGTGAGGGGCAGGGTAAAACAGGGGTATGGCTACACCTTC.

V gene TRBV30 combines with J gene TRBJ1-2, with 8 bases aligning to TRBD1. The junction had 6 bases not matched to a gene; V was cut back by 5 bases and J by 1 base. Germline lookup yields CDR1 GTSNPN and CDR2 SVGIG (reference sequence). This CDR3 contains 14 residues. CDR3 loop: CAWEGTGLNYGYTF. The CDR3 DNA follows: TGTGCCTGGGAGGGGACAGGCCTTAACTATGGCTACACCTTC.

This clonotype showed up many times. The gene calls are TRBV5-1 and TRBJ2-7; 8 bases map to TRBD1. The V gene's germline CDR1 is SGHRS and CDR2 YFSETQ. The CDR3 sequence is 14 residues long. Germline trimming cut 4 bases from V and 6 bases from J; bases unmatched to any gene: 9. The CDR3 loop reads CASSLDRVGVEQYF. CDR3 nucleotides: TGCGCCAGCAGCCTGGACAGGGTTGGAGTCGAGCAGTACTTC.

In this sample, this clonotype turned up once. This rearrangement joins TRBV9 to TRBJ2-5; 8 bases line up with TRBD2. With V trimmed by 3 bases and J by 5 bases, 12 bases remained unmatched. In germline, CDR1 is SGDLS, CDR2 YYNGEE. The CDR3 contains 16 residues. The CDR3 bases are TGTGCCAGCAGCGCGGCATTAGCGGGGCGGAGGGAGACCCAGTACTTC. This translates into CASSAALAGRRETQYF.

V is TRBV7-6 and J is TRBJ1-1, with a weak D call TRBD1 (5 bases). The CDR3 contains 16 residues. V lost 3 bases and J 4 bases, leaving 18 bases between the germline ends. CDR1 SGHVS and CDR2 FNYEAQ come from the germline V gene. The CDR3 loop is CASSFRFRGMGTEAFF. The CDR3 nucleotides read TGTGCCAGCAGCTTTCGTTTTAGGGGTATGGGCACTGAAGCTTTCTTT.

J is TRBJ2-1 and V is TRBV10-3; 14 positions match TRBD2. Trimming cost V 7 bases and J 9 bases; bases outside gene matches: 5. Germline V CDR1 and CDR2: ENHRY, SYGVKD. This CDR3 comprises 14 residues. The CDR3 DNA reads as TGTGCCATCACCGGGACTAGCGGGAGAAGTGAGCAGTTCTTC. Its protein product is CAITGTSGRSEQFF.

This clonotype was seen at least ten times. V is TRBV5-1 and J is TRBJ1-1, with 7 bases that match TRBD1. V lost 2 bases and J lost 1; bases outside the gene matches: 5. The CDR3 sequence is 15 residues long. CDR1 and CDR2 from the germline V gene are SGHRS and YFSETQ. The CDR3 DNA reads TGCGCCAGCAGCTTACAGGGGTCGAGGAACACTGAAGCTTTCTTT. It encodes CASSLQGSRNTEAFF.